The 32 T cell receptor beta chains below were found in one sample sequenced in a study of blood T cell repertoires in COVID-19. Assay used: immunoSEQ multiplex PCR; TCRdb lists only in-frame clones, some missing. The data contain roughly 70,000 clones, 70% to 90% of them singletons. The sample taken for sequencing was peripheral blood. Every receptor here comes from a man in his sixties or seventies with acute or convalescent COVID-19.

The gene calls are TRBV9 and TRBJ1-6, with D perhaps matching TRBD1 (6 bases). CDR3 size: 14 residues. V dropped 3 bases and J dropped 9 bases, with 13 bases sitting between them. Germline values: CDR1 SGDLS, CDR2 YYNGEE. CDR3 protein: CASSGTGYGSPLHF. CDR3 nucleotides: TGTGCCAGCAGCGGTACAGGGTACGGTTCACCCCTCCACTTT.

V usage is TRBV7-9 and J usage is TRBJ1-6, with D tentatively TRBD1 (6 bases). Germline-derived CDR1 and CDR2 are SEHNR and FQNEAQ (reference sequence). This CDR3 is 15 amino acids long. Trimming removed 5 bases at V and 5 bases at J, with 13 bases between. CDR3 loop: CASSVRGANNSPLHF. CDR3 DNA: TGTGCCAGCAGCGTTCGGGGGGCGAATAATTCACCCCTCCACTTT.

In nucleotides, the CDR3 is TGTGCCAGCAGTTTTGAGACAGGGGGCGCGAGAGGCTACACCTTC. Encoded protein: CASSFETGGARGYTF. The chain joins TRBV6-5 to TRBJ1-2; TRBD1 agrees at 10 bases. Losses at the gene ends were 4 bases for V and 8 bases for J; bases not matched to a gene: 10. CDR3 length: 15 residues. Germline V lookup: CDR1 MNHEY, CDR2 SVGAGI.

The V call is TRBV6-5, the J call TRBJ2-7, with 7 bases identical to TRBD1. This CDR3 is built from 13 residues. In germline, CDR1 is MNHEY, CDR2 SVGAGI. The V gene end was trimmed by 8 bases and the J gene end by 5 bases; junction bases not matched to a gene: 9. The CDR3 loop reads CASGWKGADEQYF. The CDR3 nucleotides read TGTGCCAGCGGTTGGAAGGGGGCTGACGAGCAGTACTTC.

Only one count was recorded for this clone. The chain uses TRBV7-2 and TRBJ1-2; no clear D gene. Germline assignment: CDR1 SGHTA and CDR2 FQGNSA. This CDR3 region has 17 residues. V lost 1 base and J lost 3, with 18 bases in between. CDR3 DNA: TGTGCCAGCAGCTTAGAGTGGTTTACGGGAAGGGACTATGGCTACACCTTC. Residues: CASSLEWFTGRDYGYTF.

The chain uses TRBV6-1 and TRBJ1-2; D is unresolved. There are 12 residues in the CDR3. V shed 3 bases and J shed 8 bases, with 10 bases lying between them. Germline CDR1 is MNHNS and CDR2 is SASEGT. The CDR3 nucleotides are TGTGCCAGCAGTGACCCGTCAGAAGGCTACACCTTC. Translated, it gives CASSDPSEGYTF.

The V gene is TRBV9, the J gene TRBJ2-1, with D hard to call. This CDR3 has 16 amino acids. Trimming stripped 0 bases from V and 3 bases from J, with 13 bases between. In germline, CDR1 is SGDLS, CDR2 YYNGEE. The CDR3 bases are TGTGCCAGCAGCGTAGCTAGAGGCAGAAACTACAATGAGCAGTTCTTC. It specifies CASSVARGRNYNEQFF.

This chain joins TRBV7-2 and TRBJ2-7; possibly TRBD1 for D (6 bases). Germline V gene lookup returns CDR1 SGHTA and CDR2 FQGNSA. The CDR3 totals 17 residues. The ends were cut back, 1 base at V and 2 bases at J, with 18 bases in the middle. DNA of the CDR3: TGTGCCAGCAGCTTAGAGGGACCCGACAGGCTTCCCTACGAGCAGTACTTC. Translated, it gives CASSLEGPDRLPYEQYF.

The chain links TRBV18 to TRBJ1-4, with TRBD1 matching over 8 bases. The CDR3 loop spans 15 amino acids. The germline CDR1 and CDR2 sequences are KGHSH and LQKENI. V was clipped by 3 bases and J by 8 bases; unmatched bases: 8. CDR3 in amino acids: CASSPRQGWREKLFF. The CDR3 bases are TGTGCCAGCTCACCTCGACAGGGGTGGAGGGAAAAACTGTTTTTT.

V usage is TRBV6-6 and J usage is TRBJ2-7; 7 nucleotides match TRBD1. V was pared by 4 bases and J by 2 bases, with 5 bases of the junction left unmatched. Germline loops: CDR1 MNHNY, CDR2 SVGAGI (reference sequence). The CDR3 contains 14 residues. CDR3 loop: CASSCTTGAYEQYF. CDR3 DNA sequence: TGTGCCAGCAGTTGCACCACAGGGGCCTACGAGCAGTACTTC.

This clone has a single count. The chain links TRBV12-3 or TRBV12-4 to TRBJ1-2; 7 bases match TRBD1. This CDR3 contains 13 residues. The J segment lost 8 bases and the V segment lost 6 bases, leaving 9 bases of the junction unmatched. The CDR3 DNA follows: TGTGCCAGCAGGCCTAGGGGGCTAGGAGGCTACACCTTC. Its translation: CASRPRGLGGYTF.

The genes are TRBV29-1 and TRBJ2-7; 9 bases agree with TRBD1. This CDR3 contains 13 residues. The germline V gene has CDR1 SQVTM and CDR2 ANQGSEA. The V gene end was trimmed by 2 bases and the J gene end by 6 bases; junction bases not matched to a gene: 5. CDR3 residues: CSVEKTGGVEQYF. DNA of the CDR3: TGCAGCGTTGAAAAAACAGGGGGCGTCGAGCAGTACTTC.

This clone was found a few times. This sequence joins TRBV7-9 and TRBJ2-7; the match to TRBD2 covers 9 bases. V gave up 3 bases and J gave up 1 base; unmatched junction bases: 7. The germline V gene has CDR1 SEHNR and CDR2 FQNEAQ (reference sequence). This CDR3 has 16 residues. The CDR3 nucleotides read TGTGCCAGCAGCTTCGACCTGGGACTAGCATCCTACGAGCAGTACTTC. This translates into CASSFDLGLASYEQYF.

The chain links TRBV19 to TRBJ1-6; D is possibly TRBD1 (5 bases). V was clipped by 3 bases and J by 13 bases, with 16 bases between them. From germline, CDR1 is LNHDA and CDR2 SQIVND (reference sequence). The CDR3 spans 14 residues. CDR3 region: CASSIGRGELPLHF. The CDR3 DNA reads as TGTGCCAGTAGTATCGGACGGGGGGAGCTTCCCCTCCACTTT.

V usage is TRBV7-2 and J usage is TRBJ2-7; D call uncertain. V lost 5 bases, J lost 2 bases, and 4 bases lay in between. CDR1 is SGHTA, CDR2 FQGNSA, per germline. This CDR3 is 11 amino acids long. CDR3 bases: TGTGCCAGCAGCCGCGCCTACGAGCAGTACTTC. It yields the protein CASSRAYEQYF.

The chain recombines TRBV18 with TRBJ1-6; 7 bases agree with TRBD1. The V segment lost 2 bases and the J segment 7 bases; nucleotides outside the gene matches: 8. This CDR3 comprises 16 residues. Germline-derived CDR1 and CDR2 are KGHSH and LQKENI. CDR3 nucleotides: TGTGCCAGCTCACCAGTTGGCAGGGGGAACAATTCACCCCTCCACTTT. Encoded protein: CASSPVGRGNNSPLHF.

The gene calls are TRBV2 and TRBJ1-1; possible D gene TRBD1, 5 bases. Trimming left V 6 bases short and J 11 bases short, with 19 bases between. The CDR3 has 13 residues. Per the germline V gene, CDR1 is SNHLY and CDR2 is FYNNEI. The CDR3 coding sequence is TGTGCCAGCAGCTCTTACGCGGAGGGGAGGGCTTTCTTT. Protein product: CASSSYAEGRAFF.

The gene calls are TRBV5-6 and TRBJ1-3; 7 bases agree with TRBD1. Losses at the gene ends were 2 bases for V and 9 bases for J; bases not matched to a gene: 8. Germline values: CDR1 SGHDT, CDR2 YYEEEE. This CDR3 is 14 amino acids long. For the CDR3, the DNA is TGTGCCAGCAGCTTCGGGACAGCCCTGCCCACCATATATTTT. This encodes CASSFGTALPTIYF. The full variable domain, its missing parts supplied by reference TRBV5-6 and TRBJ1-3, is DAGVTQSPTHLIKTRGQQVTLRCSPKSGHDTVSWYQQALGQGPQFIFQYYEEEERQRGNFPDRFSGHQFPNYSSELNVNALLLGDSALYLCASSFGTALPTIYFGEGSWLTVV.

The chain joins TRBV7-9 to TRBJ1-6, with D possibly TRBD1 on 5 matching bases. V was trimmed by 4 bases and J by 7 bases, leaving 14 bases between them. The length of the CDR3 is 15 residues. Germline-derived CDR1 and CDR2 are SEHNR and FQNEAQ (reference sequence). The CDR3, as DNA: TGTGCCAGCAGCTGGGGCGGGACGGGGAATTCACCCCTCCACTTT. It translates to CASSWGGTGNSPLHF.

V and J are TRBV27 and TRBJ2-5; 9 positions match TRBD2. CDR1 MNHEY and CDR2 SMNVEV come from the germline V gene (reference sequence). J lost 5 bases, V lost 2 bases, and 9 bases had no gene match. There are 16 residues in the CDR3. The CDR3 reads CASSLGGGARGETQYF. The CDR3 nucleotides read TGTGCCAGCAGTTTAGGCGGGGGGGCCCGAGGGGAGACCCAGTACTTC.

The rearrangement links TRBV24-1 to TRBJ2-3, with D hard to call. V was trimmed by 5 bases and J by 2 bases, leaving 13 bases between them. The CDR3 has 15 residues. The germline gives CDR1 KGHDR, CDR2 SFDVKD. CDR3 in amino acids: CATSANSGYTDTQYF. CDR3 nucleotides: TGTGCCACCAGTGCTAACAGTGGATACACAGATACGCAGTATTTT.

CDR3 residues: CASSVGLAGVTSTDTQYF. DNA for the CDR3: TGTGCCAGCAGCGTTGGACTAGCGGGGGTCACTAGCACAGATACGCAGTATTTT. The V gene is TRBV9, the J gene TRBJ2-3, with TRBD2 matching over 13 bases. The CDR3 extends over 18 amino acids. The germline gives CDR1 SGDLS, CDR2 YYNGEE. J was trimmed by 0 bases and V by 2 bases; bases with no gene match: 6. The variable domain in full, with the rest retrieved from reference TRBV9 and TRBJ2-3, is DSGVTQTPKHLITATGQRVTLRCSPRSGDLSVYWYQQSLDQGLQFLIQYYNGEERAKGNILERFSAQQFPDLHSELNLSSLELGDSALYFCASSVGLAGVTSTDTQYFGPGTRLTVL.

The chain joins TRBV12-3 or TRBV12-4 to TRBJ2-2; a weak D match, TRBD1 (6 bases). The CDR3 contains 13 residues. CDR3 sequence reads: CSTGPYNTGELFF. The CDR3 DNA sequence: TGTTCAACAGGGCCTTATAACACCGGGGAGCTGTTTTTT.

V is TRBV11-2 and J is TRBJ1-5, with a tentative D call TRBD1 (5 bases). The CDR3 spans 15 residues. The ends were cut back, 5 bases at V and 5 bases at J, with 16 bases in the middle. Germline V gene lookup returns CDR1 SGHAT and CDR2 FQNNGV. DNA for the CDR3: TGTGCCAGCAGCCTCCTCGGGGGGGACCATCAGCCCCAGCATTTT. Translated: CASSLLGGDHQPQHF.

This clone has just one count. The chain combines TRBV6-1 with TRBJ2-7, with 9 bases aligning to TRBD1. This CDR3 region has 14 residues. V trimming: 5 bases; J trimming: 3 bases; junction bases outside the gene matches: 5. Germline CDR1 is MNHNS and CDR2 is SASEGT. The CDR3 is CASSLGQGYYEQYF. CDR3 coding DNA: TGTGCCAGCAGTCTGGGACAGGGATACTACGAGCAGTACTTC.

The CDR3 loop is CASSVVPGWDNEQFF. In DNA form, the CDR3 reads TGTGCCAGCAGCGTAGTGCCAGGTTGGGACAATGAGCAGTTCTTC. This chain links TRBV9 with TRBJ2-1; D is ambiguous. Trimming took off 0 bases at V and 5 bases at J, with 12 bases between the two ends. This CDR3 spans 15 amino acids. CDR1 is SGDLS, CDR2 YYNGEE, per germline.

This chain uses TRBV30 with TRBJ1-3, with D possibly being TRBD1 (5 bases). The V end lost 5 bases, the J end lost 0 bases, and 14 bases lay between the germline ends. CDR3 length: 15 amino acids. Germline CDR1 is GTSNPN and CDR2 is SVGIG (reference sequence). CDR3 sequence (DNA): TGTGCCTGGGAGATTTCAGGGATCTCTGGAAACACCATATATTTT. Translating gives CAWEISGISGNTIYF. Full variable domain (rest looked up from reference TRBV30 and TRBJ1-3): SQTIHQWPATLVQPVGSPLSLECTVEGTSNPNLYWYRQAAGRGLQLLFYSVGIGQISSEVPQNLSASRPQDRQFILSSKKLLLSDSGFYLCAWEISGISGNTIYFGEGSWLTVV.

CDR3 sequence reads: CASSVRDNSPLHF. The CDR3 nucleotides are TGTGCCAGCAGCGTGCGAGATAATTCACCCCTCCACTTT. The chain recombines TRBV9 with TRBJ1-6; D is unresolved. V was shortened by 2 bases and J by 5 bases, with 5 bases between the two germline ends. The CDR3 has 13 amino acids. In germline, CDR1 is SGDLS, CDR2 YYNGEE.

The chain links TRBV12-3 or TRBV12-4 to TRBJ2-2; TRBD1 is a possible D gene (6 bases). The CDR3 covers 13 residues. V dropped 5 bases and J dropped 5 bases, with 9 bases sitting between them. In DNA, the CDR3 is TGTGCCAGCAGTCCGCAGGGGACCGGGGAGCTGTTTTTT. Its protein product is CASSPQGTGELFF.

The chain uses TRBV6-2 or TRBV6-3 and TRBJ2-2; TRBD1 agrees at 8 bases. With V trimmed by 6 bases and J by 3 bases, 6 bases remained unmatched. The CDR3 consists of 15 residues. Germline assignment: CDR1 MNHEY and CDR2 SVGEGT. The CDR3: CASSPGQGYTGELFF. CDR3 in DNA: TGTGCCAGCAGCCCCGGACAGGGTTACACCGGGGAGCTGTTTTTT.

In DNA form, the CDR3 reads TGTGCCAGCAGTTTCCCGGACAGGGCCACAGATACGCAGTATTTT. It translates to CASSFPDRATDTQYF. The V gene is TRBV28, the J gene TRBJ2-3; 8 bases map to TRBD1. The CDR3 runs to 15 residues. The junction had 4 bases not matched to a gene; V was cut back by 3 bases and J by 2 bases. Germline values: CDR1 MDHEN, CDR2 SYDVKM.

The rearrangement joins TRBV5-4 to TRBJ2-5; unclear D gene. Trimming removed 3 bases at V and 4 bases at J, with 13 bases between. There are 14 residues in the CDR3. Germline V gives CDR1 SGHNT, CDR2 YYREEE (reference sequence). The CDR3 protein is CASSSPTVRETQYF. DNA for the CDR3: TGTGCCAGCAGCTCCCCGACTGTGCGAGAGACCCAGTACTTC. Full variable domain (remainder filled in from reference TRBV5-4 and TRBJ2-5): ETGVTQSPTHLIKTRGQQVTLRCSSQSGHNTVSWYQQALGQGPQFIFQYYREEENGRGNFPPRFSGLQFPNYSSELNVNALELDDSALYLCASSSPTVRETQYFGPGTRLLVL.